This T cell receptor (beta chain) is drawn from a study of response to subunit inactivated influenza vaccine. Notes on the study in general: Few additional T cells are recruited per seasonal influenza vaccination, authors suggested.

Of note for this clonotype: Its antigen is not identified.

This CDR3 region has 14 residues. The V gene lost 3 bases and the J gene lost 6 bases, with 11 bases spanning the gap. In germline, CDR1 is WNHNN, CDR2 SYGVQD (reference sequence). TCRdb passed the RT-PCR reads through MiXCR, listing each CDR3 protein once. The table records almost 600,000 distinct CDR3 sequences, around 15% of them present only once. This TCR derives from a man between 50 and 59 years old who received an inactivated influenza vaccine. The rearrangement links TRBV10-1 to TRBJ2-2; D might be TRBD1 or TRBD2, each matching 6 bases. This specimen was PBMCs from blood, taken approximately 13 days after vaccination. Here the CDR3 reads CASSDTGGPGELFF. CDR3 in DNA: TGCGCCAGCAGTGATACTGGGGGGCCCGGGGAGCTGTTTTTT.